Detailed here is one T cell receptor (beta chain). Antigen: not known. The data were taken from a study of CD8 T cells in Susac syndrome. Study outcomes and limitations: Acknowledgment was made by the study that its TCR sequencing and HLA analysis involved a relatively small number of individuals.

RNA totalling about 0.5 to 1 ug underwent reverse transcription with random hexamers. Amplification of the TCR beta CDR3 was carried out by immunoSEQ multiplex PCR, which spanned a total of 54 Vbeta and 13 Jbeta segments. Each CDR3 protein gets one entry after TCRdb re-called the immunoSEQ multiplex PCR reads with MiXCR. The sample holds fewer than 250,000 distinct CDR3 sequences; 90% to 95% are singletons and the top ten take about 0.15%. The CDR3 runs to 16 residues. CDR1 and CDR2 (germline): PRHDT, FYEKMQ (reference sequence). V was clipped by 5 bases and J by 9 bases; unmatched bases: 9. The sequence came from a human donor with multiple sclerosis. V usage is TRBV13 and J usage is TRBJ1-6, with TRBD1 matching 11 bases. Sequencing used CD8+ T cells from PBMCs. The CDR3 DNA reads TGTGCCAGCAGCGCCAAGGGACAGGGGGATTCTTCACCCCTCCACTTT. It specifies CASSAKGQGDSSPLHF.